This TCR beta chain is from a study of shared clonotypes between healthy human individuals. Overall study findings and caveats: It was observed that 5% to 6.5% of naive CD4 clonotypes were shared across several donors. Generally, naive subsets came out with larger estimated richness than memory subsets.

Assay execution proceeded at the deep level. Generated by immunoSEQ multiplex PCR, the TCRdb table keeps only in-frame clones and is missing some. The sample yields 550,000 to 800,000 clones, about 90% seen once. With respect to this clone: No antigen is known for it.

Germline-derived CDR1 and CDR2 are SGHRS and YFSETQ. V was pared by 0 bases and J by 3 bases, with 4 bases of the junction left unmatched. This CDR3 is 15 amino acids long. This clonotype originated in a young man in good health. Some clones in this sample may be carry-over from other donors' samples. The sample was memory CD8+ T cells from PBMCs. This sample's subset: CD45RO+ cells pooled with CCR7-negative TemRA cells. The V call is TRBV5-1, the J call TRBJ2-3; 7 bases are a match to TRBD1. In nucleotides, the CDR3 is TGCGCCAGCAGCTTGGTAGGGGGCGGAACAGATACGCAGTATTTT. This sequence encodes CASSLVGGGTDTQYF.